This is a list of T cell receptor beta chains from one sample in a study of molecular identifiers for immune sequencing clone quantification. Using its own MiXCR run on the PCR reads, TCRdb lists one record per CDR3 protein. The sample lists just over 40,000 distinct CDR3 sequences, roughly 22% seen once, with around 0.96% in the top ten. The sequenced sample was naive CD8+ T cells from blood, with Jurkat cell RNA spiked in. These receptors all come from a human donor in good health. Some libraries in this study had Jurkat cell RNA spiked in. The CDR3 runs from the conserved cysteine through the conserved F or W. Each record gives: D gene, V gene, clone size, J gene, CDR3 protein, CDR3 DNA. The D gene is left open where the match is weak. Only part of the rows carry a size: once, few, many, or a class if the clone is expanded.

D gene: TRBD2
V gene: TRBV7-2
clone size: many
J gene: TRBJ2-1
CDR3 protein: CASSFLAGEEQFF
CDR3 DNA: TGTGCCAGCAGCTTCTTAGCGGGGGAGGAGCAGTTCTTC

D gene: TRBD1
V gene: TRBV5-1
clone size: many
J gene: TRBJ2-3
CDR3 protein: CASSPVSSLGQGRGTQYF
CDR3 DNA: TGCGCCAGCAGCCCGGTCAGTTCTTTGGGACAGGGGCGCGGGACGCAGTATTTT

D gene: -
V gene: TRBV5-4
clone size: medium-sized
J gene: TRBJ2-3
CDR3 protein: CASSFTDTQYF
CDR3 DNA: TGTGCCAGCAGCTTCACAGATACGCAGTATTTT

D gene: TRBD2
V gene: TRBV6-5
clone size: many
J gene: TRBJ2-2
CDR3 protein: CASSPGLARAGELFF
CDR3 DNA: TGTGCCAGCAGCCCGGGACTAGCGAGGGCCGGGGAGCTGTTTTTT

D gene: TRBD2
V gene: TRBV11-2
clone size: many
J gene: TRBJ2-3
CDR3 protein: CASSLDSVAGAGTDTQYF
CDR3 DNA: TGTGCCAGCAGCTTAGATTCAGTAGCGGGAGCTGGCACAGATACGCAGTATTTT

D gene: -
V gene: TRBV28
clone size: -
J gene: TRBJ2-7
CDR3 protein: CASSKQEYKQYF
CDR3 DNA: TGTGCCAGCAGTAAACAGGAGTACAAACAATACTTC

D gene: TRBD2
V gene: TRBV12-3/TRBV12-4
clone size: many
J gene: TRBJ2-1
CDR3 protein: CASSLAPDGGFSEQFF
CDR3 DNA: TGTGCCAGCAGTTTAGCACCTGACGGGGGGTTCTCTGAGCAGTTCTTC

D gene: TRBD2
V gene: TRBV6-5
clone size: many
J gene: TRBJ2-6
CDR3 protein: CASSYNVAGAFSGANVLTF
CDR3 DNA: TGTGCCAGCAGTTATAATGTAGCGGGGGCCTTCTCTGGGGCCAACGTCCTGACTTTC

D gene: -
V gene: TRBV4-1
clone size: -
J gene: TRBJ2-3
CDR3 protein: CASRPGAQDTPYF
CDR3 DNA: TGCGCCAGCCGCCCGGGGGCCCAAGATACGCCGTATTTT

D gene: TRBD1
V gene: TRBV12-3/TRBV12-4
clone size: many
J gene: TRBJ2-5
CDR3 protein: CASSPPTGSETQYF
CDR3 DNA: TGTGCCAGCAGTCCGCCGACAGGGTCGGAGACCCAGTACTTC

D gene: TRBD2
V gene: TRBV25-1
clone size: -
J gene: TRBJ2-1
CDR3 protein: CASSDILGEGQFF
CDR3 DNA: TGTGCCAGCAGTGACATACTGGGGGAGGGGCAGTTCTTC

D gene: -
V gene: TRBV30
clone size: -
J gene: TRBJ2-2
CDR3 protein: CACTGTPNTGELFF
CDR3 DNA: TGTGCCTGCACCGGGACACCGAACACCGGGGAGCTGTTTTTT

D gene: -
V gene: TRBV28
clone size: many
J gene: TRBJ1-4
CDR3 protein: CASSYPGGGPNEKLFF
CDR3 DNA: TGTGCCAGCAGTTATCCCGGTGGGGGGCCAAACGAAAAACTGTTTTTT

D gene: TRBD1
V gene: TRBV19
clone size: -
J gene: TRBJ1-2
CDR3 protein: CASQTWTGGPHGYTF
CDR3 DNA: TGTGCCAGTCAGACTTGGACAGGGGGCCCCCATGGCTACACCTTC

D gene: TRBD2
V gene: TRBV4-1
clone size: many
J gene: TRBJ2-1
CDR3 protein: CASSQTGLAGQGYNEQFF
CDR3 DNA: TGCGCCAGCAGCCAAACGGGACTAGCGGGACAAGGGTACAATGAGCAGTTCTTC

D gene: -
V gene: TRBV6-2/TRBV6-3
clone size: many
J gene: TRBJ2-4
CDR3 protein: CASSSLTAANIQYF
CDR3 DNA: TGTGCCAGCAGTTCCCTCACGGCCGCAAACATTCAGTACTTC

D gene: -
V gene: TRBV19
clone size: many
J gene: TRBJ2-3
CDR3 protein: CASSMVDTDTQYF
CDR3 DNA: TGTGCCAGTAGTATGGTAGACACAGATACGCAGTATTTT

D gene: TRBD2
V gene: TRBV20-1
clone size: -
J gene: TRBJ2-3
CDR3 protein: CSAMGLAADTQYF
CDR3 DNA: TGCAGTGCTATGGGACTAGCAGCAGATACGCAGTATTTT

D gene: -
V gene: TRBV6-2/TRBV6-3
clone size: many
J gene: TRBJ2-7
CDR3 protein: CASSYPGDTSF
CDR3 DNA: TGTGCCAGCAGTTACCCGGGGGACACGTCCTTC

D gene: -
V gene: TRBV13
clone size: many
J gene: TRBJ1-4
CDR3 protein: CASSPGAGIEKLFF
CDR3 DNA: TGTGCCAGCAGCCCAGGTGCAGGGATCGAAAAACTGTTTTTT